This T cell receptor (beta chain) was recorded in a study of T cells after somatic rescue of genetic block (dated by TCRdb to the early 2020s). The study in broad terms: The study assessed how robust, over the long term, a T-cell system was when the system had developed through somatic rescue of a genetic block in T-cell development.

Regarding this clone: The antigen it recognizes is unknown. There are no base qualities to consult, and no much larger clone falls within one base.

There are 14 amino acids in the CDR3, from cysteine to phenylalanine inclusive. Only CDR3 DNA remains: 42 bases, in frame from the first base. V gives up 3 bases and J gives up 4 bases, and the segment between their germline ends measures 12 bases. Reading the germline V gene gives CDR1 SGHVS and CDR2 FQNEAQ. The library was produced with the immunoSEQ multiplex PCR assay. The immuneACCESS repertoire file appears here via TCRdb, limited to in-frame rearrangements. These files lack a portion of the clones; in checked studies, under half of the deficit traces to unresolved V genes, and the cause of the others is not known. A total of some 90,000 clones appear in this sample, around 89% of them only once. The top ten clones comprise roughly 1.7% of the sample.

The V and J genes are TRBV7-8 and TRBJ1-2; 6 matching bases give a weak D call of TRBD1. The source material was peripheral blood mononuclear cells (PBMCs). This TCR derives from a young woman. The CDR3 protein: CASSFGGGPYGYTF. The nucleotide sequence is given as TGTGCCAGCAGCTTTGGGGGGGGGCCCTATGGCTACACCTTC. With all but the CDR3 taken from the reference TRBV7-8 and TRBJ1-2 genes, the full variable domain is: GAGVSQSPRYKVAKRGQDVALRCDPISGHVSLFWYQQALGQGPEFLTYFQNEAQLDKSGLPSDRFFAERPEGSVSTLKIQRTQQEDSAVYLCASSFGGGPYGYTFGSGTRLTVV.